This record looks at one T cell receptor beta chain sequence and its context. Germline V CDR1 and CDR2: LNHDA, SQIVND (reference sequence). CDR3 length equals 15 residues. Trimming stripped 3 bases from V and 0 bases from J, with 9 bases between. This sample was taken from a study of blood T cell repertoires in COVID-19. Original methodology: Researchers report that nucleated cell counts were estimated from reference gene primer amplification. Sequencing was performed with immunoSEQ multiplex PCR; in TCRdb, only in-frame clones are kept and a portion is missing. V and J calls and clone size are as listed in that table; D and trimming were resolved from the DNA. The table shows some 56,000 clones, with 80% to 90% occurring only once.

The clonotype was recovered from a woman aged 60 to 75 with COVID-19, enrolled during active disease. Sequenced material: peripheral blood. This chain links TRBV19 with TRBJ1-5; no clear D. The CDR3 DNA reads as TGTGCCAGTAGTATTGCAATCTATAGCAATCAGCCCCAGCATTTT. It yields the protein CASSIAIYSNQPQHF.